The 21 T cell receptor beta chains presented below share a single source sample, sequenced in a study of blood T cell repertoires in COVID-19. Clones were read by immunoSEQ multiplex PCR, and TCRdb kept only the in-frame ones, dropping some. This sample has a few hundred thousand clones; roughly 87% occur once, and the top ten carry 2.2%. Sequencing was performed on peripheral blood. The receptors stem from a woman aged 50 to 60 who had recovered from COVID-19.

J is TRBJ1-2 and V is TRBV12-3 or TRBV12-4, with D tentatively TRBD1 (5 bases). This CDR3 is 13 amino acids long. The V gene lost 6 bases and the J gene lost 5 bases, with 13 bases spanning the gap. CDR3 protein: CASSPGEGYGYTF. The CDR3 DNA follows: TGTGCCAGCAGCCCGGGGGAGGGTTATGGCTACACCTTC.

This chain links TRBV4-2 with TRBJ2-1; 11 positions agree with TRBD2. With 4 bases clipped from V and 6 bases from J, the junction kept 11 bases outside the gene matches. The germline gives CDR1 LGHNA, CDR2 YNFKEQ. The CDR3 is 17 amino acids. For the CDR3, the DNA is TGTGCCAGCAGCCCCTATAGCGGGGGGGCGGTCGGCAATGAGCAGTTCTTC. Its translation: CASSPYSGGAVGNEQFF.

A few counts support this clone. V usage is TRBV5-1 and J usage is TRBJ2-7; tentative D call: TRBD1 (6 bases). Per the germline V gene, CDR1 is SGHRS and CDR2 is YFSETQ. V lost 1 base and J lost 5, with 16 bases in between. This CDR3 has 15 residues. CDR3 loop: CASSLLQGGMNEQYF. CDR3 DNA: TGCGCCAGCAGCTTGTTACAGGGCGGTATGAACGAGCAGTACTTC.

The chain combines TRBV5-5 with TRBJ2-7, with 9 nucleotides matching TRBD2. The CDR3 runs to 15 residues. V gave up 0 bases and J gave up 1 base; unmatched junction bases: 2. Germline CDR1 is SGHKS and CDR2 is YYEKEE (reference sequence). The CDR3 region is CASSLEAGGSYEQYF. The DNA of the CDR3 is TGTGCCAGCAGCTTGGAAGCGGGAGGTTCCTACGAGCAGTACTTC.

The chain recombines TRBV5-1 with TRBJ2-7; 7 bases are a match to TRBD2. The CDR3 sequence is 14 residues long. Germline CDR1 reads SGHRS; CDR2 reads YFSETQ. The J segment lost 5 bases and the V segment lost 1 base, leaving 6 bases of the junction unmatched. Here the CDR3 reads CASSLWGAGDEQYF. The CDR3 DNA sequence: TGCGCCAGCAGCTTGTGGGGCGCGGGGGACGAGCAGTACTTC.

This chain links TRBV6-5 with TRBJ2-7; the match to TRBD1 covers 10 bases. CDR1 and CDR2 (germline): MNHEY, SVGAGI. The CDR3 extends over 15 amino acids. Trimming removed 6 bases from V and 6 bases from J; junction bases left unmatched: 11. CDR3 in DNA: TGTGCCAGCAGCCCCGGCTGGGGACAGGGGTTCGAGCAGTACTTC. Protein sequence: CASSPGWGQGFEQYF.

The chain couples TRBV2 to TRBJ1-2; no firm D call. This CDR3 region has 14 residues. V lost 8 bases to trimming and J lost 2 bases, with 15 bases between them. Germline V lookup: CDR1 SNHLY, CDR2 FYNNEI. The CDR3 protein is CASAYLWANYGYTF. The CDR3 DNA follows: TGTGCCAGCGCATATCTATGGGCGAACTATGGCTACACCTTC.

The rearrangement links TRBV5-5 to TRBJ2-3; TRBD1 matches at 7 bases. The V gene's germline CDR1 is SGHKS and CDR2 YYEKEE (reference sequence). This CDR3 has 16 residues. With 3 bases clipped from V and 9 bases from J, the junction kept 16 bases outside the gene matches. This CDR3 is CASSWDRGITIGTQYF. In DNA, the CDR3 is TGTGCCAGCAGCTGGGACAGAGGAATAACGATCGGCACGCAGTATTTT.

V is TRBV7-3 and J is TRBJ2-1, with 7 bases matching TRBD2. CDR1 and CDR2 from the germline V gene are SGHTA and FQGTGA. CDR3 length: 15 amino acids. J was trimmed by 5 bases and V by 5 bases; bases with no gene match: 9. The CDR3 reads CASSPGGWAHNEQFF. The CDR3 DNA sequence: TGTGCCAGCAGCCCGGGAGGTTGGGCCCACAATGAGCAGTTCTTC.

The chain combines TRBV6-5 with TRBJ1-2; the match to TRBD1 covers 7 bases. The CDR3 consists of 15 residues. Germline V CDR1 and CDR2: MNHEY, SVGAGI. The trim removed 5 bases at V and 8 bases at J, leaving 14 bases unmatched. CDR3 sequence: CASSLSYDREGGYTF. The DNA for the CDR3 is TGTGCCAGCAGTCTCTCCTATGACAGGGAAGGCGGCTACACCTTC.

This clone was seen a handful of times. The chain couples TRBV24-1 to TRBJ1-4; D unresolved. With 4 bases removed from V and 6 bases from J, the gap between germline ends came to 5 bases. The CDR3 is 12 amino acids. Germline V gene data show CDR1 as KGHDR and CDR2 as SFDVKD. In DNA, the CDR3 is TGTGCCACCAGTGACCCCTATGAAAAACTGTTTTTT. This translates into CATSDPYEKLFF.

V is TRBV29-1 and J is TRBJ1-1; D unresolved. The germline gives CDR1 SQVTM, CDR2 ANQGSEA. Trimming cost V 7 bases and J 1 base, with 22 bases left between them. The CDR3 extends over 16 amino acids. CDR3 residues: CSGIGAARVRNTEAFF. The CDR3 DNA reads TGCAGCGGGATCGGTGCAGCCCGGGTAAGGAACACTGAAGCTTTCTTT.

The chain has TRBV11-3 and TRBJ2-7; tentatively, D is TRBD2 (5 bases). CDR1 SGHNT and CDR2 YENEEA come from the germline V gene. Trimming took 0 bases from V and 6 from J, leaving 9 bases between them. The CDR3 totals 13 residues. The CDR3 DNA sequence: TGTGCCAGCAGCTTAGATCTGGCGGGCGAGCAGTACTTC. Translation: CASSLDLAGEQYF.

The J gene is TRBJ2-2, the V gene TRBV7-9; D possibly corresponds to TRBD1 (5 bases). The CDR3 covers 15 residues. Per germline, CDR1 SEHNR and CDR2 FQNEAQ (reference sequence). V was cut by 5 bases and J by 10 bases, with 20 bases left in between. Here the CDR3 reads CASSKRQTTNEELFF. DNA of the CDR3: TGTGCCAGCAGCAAGAGACAGACAACAAACGAGGAGCTGTTTTTT.

The gene calls are TRBV6-5 and TRBJ1-3; D gene ambiguous. The CDR3 sequence is 14 residues long. Trimming stripped 7 bases from V and 0 bases from J, with 10 bases between. Germline V gene sequence: CDR1 MNHEY, CDR2 SVGAGI. CDR3 sequence reads: CASIVTFSGNTIYF. As DNA, the CDR3 is TGTGCCAGCATCGTGACATTCTCTGGAAACACCATATATTTT.

The CDR3 protein is CASSREWTGGTDTQYF. CDR3 nucleotide sequence: TGTGCCAGCAGCAGGGAGTGGACAGGGGGCACAGATACGCAGTATTTT. V usage is TRBV11-1 and J usage is TRBJ2-3; 9 bases fit TRBD1. This CDR3 contains 16 residues. Germline CDR1 SGHAT, CDR2 FQDESV (reference sequence). Trimming at V came to 5 bases and at J to 1 base, leaving 7 bases not matched to a gene.

This rearrangement joins TRBV3-1 (or the pseudogene TRBV3-2) to TRBJ2-7, with a tentative D call TRBD2 (5 bases). The germline V gene encodes CDR1 LGHDT and CDR2 YNNKEL (reference sequence). The V and J ends lost 3 bases and 4 bases respectively, with 13 bases between them. CDR3 length equals 14 residues. In nucleotides, the CDR3 is TGTGCCAGCAGCCAGCGAGGGAGAGGTTACGAGCAGTACTTC. This codes for CASSQRGRGYEQYF.

This clone was observed many times. J is TRBJ1-2 and V is TRBV5-1; 11 bases are a match to TRBD1. The CDR3 is made up of 14 amino acids. Trimming cost V 0 bases and J 7 bases; bases outside gene matches: 2. Germline-derived CDR1 and CDR2 are SGHRS and YFSETQ. The CDR3 nucleotides are TGCGCCAGCAGCTTGGTTGGGACAGGGGGTGGCTACACCTTC. Translated, it gives CASSLVGTGGGYTF. Variable domain in full (rest from reference TRBV5-1 and TRBJ1-2): KAGVTQTPRYLIKTRGQQVTLSCSPISGHRSVSWYQQTPGQGLQFLFEYFSETQRNKGNFPGRFSGRQFSNSRSEMNVSTLELGDSALYLCASSLVGTGGGYTFGSGTRLTVV.

The rearrangement uses TRBV19 and TRBJ1-3; D remains unclear. The CDR3 totals 15 residues. CDR1 and CDR2 from the germline V gene are LNHDA and SQIVND (reference sequence). The V and J ends lost 3 bases and 0 bases respectively, with 9 bases between them. The DNA of the CDR3 is TGTGCCAGTAGTATTCCGGGAAGCTCTGGAAACACCATATATTTT. It translates to CASSIPGSSGNTIYF.

This sequence joins TRBV19 and TRBJ2-2; perhaps TRBD2 as D (5 bases). V was cut by 5 bases and J by 4 bases, with 14 bases left in between. Germline V gives CDR1 LNHDA, CDR2 SQIVND (reference sequence). CDR3 length: 15 amino acids. CDR3 sequence: CASSPQRTVTGELFF. The CDR3 nucleotides read TGTGCCAGTAGTCCCCAGCGGACGGTCACCGGGGAGCTGTTTTTT.

The V gene is TRBV9, the J gene TRBJ2-2; a weak D match, TRBD1 (5 bases). This CDR3 is 15 amino acids long. Between the trimmed V and J ends, which lost 6 bases and 1 base, there was a span of 13 bases. The germline V gene encodes CDR1 SGDLS and CDR2 YYNGEE. Here the CDR3 DNA reads TGTGCCAGCACCAAGACTCAGGGGAACACCGGGGAGCTGTTTTTT. This gives the protein CASTKTQGNTGELFF. The variable domain in full, completed from reference TRBV9 and TRBJ2-2, reads DSGVTQTPKHLITATGQRVTLRCSPRSGDLSVYWYQQSLDQGLQFLIQYYNGEERAKGNILERFSAQQFPDLHSELNLSSLELGDSALYFCASTKTQGNTGELFFGEGSRLTVL.